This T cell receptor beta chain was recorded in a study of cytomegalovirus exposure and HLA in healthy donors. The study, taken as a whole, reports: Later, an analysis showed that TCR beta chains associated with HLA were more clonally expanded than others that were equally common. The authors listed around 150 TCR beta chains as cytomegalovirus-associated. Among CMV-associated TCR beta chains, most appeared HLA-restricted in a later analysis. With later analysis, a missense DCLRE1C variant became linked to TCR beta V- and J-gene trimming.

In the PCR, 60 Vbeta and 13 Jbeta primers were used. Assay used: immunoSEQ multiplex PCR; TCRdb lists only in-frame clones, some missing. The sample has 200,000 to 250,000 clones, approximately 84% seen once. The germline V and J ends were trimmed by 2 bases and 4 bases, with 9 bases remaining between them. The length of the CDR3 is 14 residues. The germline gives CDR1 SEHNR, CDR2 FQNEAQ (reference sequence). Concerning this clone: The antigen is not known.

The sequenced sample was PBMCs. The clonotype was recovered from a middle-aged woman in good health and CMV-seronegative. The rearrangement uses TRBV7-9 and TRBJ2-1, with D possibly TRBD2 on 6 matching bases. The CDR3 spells CASSLSSGYNEQFF. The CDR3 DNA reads TGTGCCAGCAGCTTAAGTAGCGGTTACAATGAGCAGTTCTTC.